The clone carrying this T cell receptor (beta chain) was counted only a few times. TCRdb used MiXCR to reprocess the RT-PCR reads, holding one entry per CDR3 protein. The data show a few hundred thousand distinct CDR3 sequences, 21% seen once. This record comes from a study of response to subunit inactivated influenza vaccine. Trimming at V came to 3 bases and at J to 7 bases, leaving 6 bases not matched to a gene. The CDR3 has 14 amino acids. Looked up from germline, CDR1 is MNHEY and CDR2 is SVGAGI. Here the sequenced sample was PBMCs from blood, taken about 20 months after vaccination. The rearrangement uses TRBV6-5 and TRBJ1-5; 7 bases match TRBD1. This receptor was taken from a man between 50 and 70 years old who received an inactivated influenza vaccine. DNA for the CDR3: TGTGCCAGCAGTTATGACAGGGATGGGCAGCCCCAGCATTTT. Protein: CASSYDRDGQPQHF.